This is a list of T cell receptor beta chains from one sample in a study of blood T cell repertoires in COVID-19. Clones were read by immunoSEQ multiplex PCR, and TCRdb kept only the in-frame ones, dropping some. The table has approximately 73,000 clones, roughly 89% seen once. The sequenced material came from peripheral blood. The receptors originated from a man older than 75 with acute or convalescent COVID-19. Each CDR3 is given with its conserved first and last residue. Rows may omit the clone size; those that give it use once, few, many or a size class.

CDR3	V	size	J
CASSLLQGYEQYF	TRBV7-9	NA	TRBJ2-7
CAISDPGTTIYGYTF	TRBV10-3	NA	TRBJ1-2
CASSVGLSSYEQYF	TRBV9	NA	TRBJ2-7
CAIRAQGGGNQPQHF	TRBV10-3	NA	TRBJ1-5
CASSALLPGTGGETQYF	TRBV18	NA	TRBJ2-5
CASSGQGPSSYNEQFF	TRBV27	NA	TRBJ2-1
CASSLSGGAGETQYF	TRBV3-1/TRBV3-2	NA	TRBJ2-5
CAITSGTGGYGYTF	TRBV10-3	NA	TRBJ1-2
CATSDNYGYGYTF	TRBV24-1	NA	TRBJ1-2
CAFTQGAGNTIYF	TRBV30	once	TRBJ1-3
CASSQDNRVRDTEAFF	TRBV3-1/TRBV3-2	NA	TRBJ1-1
CASSSTVTTNEKLFF	TRBV5-5	NA	TRBJ1-4
CASSFNFLIGGDTQYF	TRBV7-8	NA	TRBJ2-3
CASNGTGGGNQPQHF	TRBV7-9	NA	TRBJ1-5
CASSPTGAMGEKLFF	TRBV9	few	TRBJ1-4
CASSLPSTDTQYF	TRBV7-9	once	TRBJ2-3
CASRDLTDEQFF	TRBV6-5	NA	TRBJ2-1
CASSLGPGGYTF	TRBV5-4	NA	TRBJ1-2
CASNNRGGGTIYF	TRBV6-5	once	TRBJ1-3
CASSPPGQGMGYEQYF	TRBV5-6	once	TRBJ2-7
CASSAGTGPYNEQFF	TRBV7-9	NA	TRBJ2-1
CSFRGMTGDYGYTF	TRBV29-1	few	TRBJ1-2
CASSTLLGQARYGYTF	TRBV19	NA	TRBJ1-2